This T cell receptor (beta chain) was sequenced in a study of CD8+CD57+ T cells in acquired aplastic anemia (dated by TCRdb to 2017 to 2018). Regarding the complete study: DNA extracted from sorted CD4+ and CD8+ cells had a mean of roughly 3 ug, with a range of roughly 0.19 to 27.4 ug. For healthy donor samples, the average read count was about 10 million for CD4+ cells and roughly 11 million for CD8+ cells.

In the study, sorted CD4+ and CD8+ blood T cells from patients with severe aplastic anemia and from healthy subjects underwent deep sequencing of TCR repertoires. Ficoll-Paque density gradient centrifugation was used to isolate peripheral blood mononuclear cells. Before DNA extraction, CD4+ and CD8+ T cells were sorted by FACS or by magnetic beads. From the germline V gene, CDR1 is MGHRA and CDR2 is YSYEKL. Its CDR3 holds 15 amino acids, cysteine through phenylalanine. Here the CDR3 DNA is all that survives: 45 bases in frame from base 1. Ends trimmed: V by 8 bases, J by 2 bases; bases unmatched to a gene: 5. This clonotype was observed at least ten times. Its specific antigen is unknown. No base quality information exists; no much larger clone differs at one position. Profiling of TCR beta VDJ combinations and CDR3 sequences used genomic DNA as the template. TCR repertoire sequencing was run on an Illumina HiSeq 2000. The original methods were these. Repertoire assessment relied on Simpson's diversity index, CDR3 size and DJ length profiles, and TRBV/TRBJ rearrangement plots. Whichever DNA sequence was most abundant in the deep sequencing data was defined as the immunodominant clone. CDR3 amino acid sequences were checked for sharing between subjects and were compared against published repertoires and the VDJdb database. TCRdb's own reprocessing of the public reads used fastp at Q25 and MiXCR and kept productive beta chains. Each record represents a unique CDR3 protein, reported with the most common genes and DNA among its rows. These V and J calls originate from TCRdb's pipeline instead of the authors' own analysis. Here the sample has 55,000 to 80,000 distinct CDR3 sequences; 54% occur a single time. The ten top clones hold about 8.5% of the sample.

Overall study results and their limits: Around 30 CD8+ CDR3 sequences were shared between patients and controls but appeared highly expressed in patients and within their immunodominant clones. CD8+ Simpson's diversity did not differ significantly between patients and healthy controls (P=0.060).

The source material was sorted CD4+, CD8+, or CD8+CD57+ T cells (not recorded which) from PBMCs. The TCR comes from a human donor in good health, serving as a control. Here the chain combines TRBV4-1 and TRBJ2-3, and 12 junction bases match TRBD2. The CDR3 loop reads CASGRTSGATDTQYF. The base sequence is TGCGCCAGCGGAAGGACTAGCGGGGCCACAGATACGCAGTATTTT.